What follows are 29 T cell receptor beta chains derived from one specimen sequenced in a study of T cell clonality in common variable immunodeficiency. General study results and limits: In common variable immunodeficiency, TCR beta chains reportedly carried fewer deletions and N-nucleotide insertions.

The antigens these receptors bind are not known. Generated by immunoSEQ multiplex PCR, the TCRdb table keeps only in-frame clones and is missing some. The data show roughly 25,000 clones, with none appearing a single time. The sample was peripheral blood mononuclear cells. The receptor source for this set is a human donor with common variable immunodeficiency.

In its sample, this clone was seen many times. The DNA ends 3 residues before the CDR3 does, and the rest of the CDR3 is filled in from the germline J gene. The rearrangement uses TRBV5-1 and TRBJ1-4, with a possible D match to TRBD1 (6 bases). The germline V gene encodes CDR1 SGHRS and CDR2 YFSETQ. The CDR3 spans 16 residues. V was cut by 3 bases and J by 0 bases, with 12 bases left in between. CDR3 DNA (partial): TGCGCCAGCAGCTCCGCCAACAGGGCAACTAATGAAAAA. Residues: CASSSANRATNEK. The CDR3 in its entirety is CASSSANRATNEKLFF.

This clone was found many times. With the read ending 3 residues before the CDR3 end, the germline J gene is used to fill in that end. This chain uses TRBV7-4 with TRBJ1-6; tentatively, D is TRBD1 (5 bases). CDR1 and CDR2 (germline): SGHVT, SQSDAQ. The CDR3 runs 15 residues. V was clipped by 1 base and J by 10 bases, with 14 bases between them. The DNA read from the CDR3 is TGTGCCAGCAGCTTAGGGGGCTGGGGAGGATCACCC. Translated, it gives CASSLGGWGGSP. The complete CDR3 sequence is CASSLGGWGGSPLHF.

This clone was seen many times. The read ends 3 residues early relative to the CDR3; the germline J gene fills the gap. V and J are TRBV5-1 and TRBJ2-7; D is uncertain. V lost 0 bases and J 5 bases, leaving 9 bases between the germline ends. The CDR3 extends over 13 amino acids. Germline V lookup: CDR1 SGHRS, CDR2 YFSETQ. CDR3 DNA, as far as it was read: TGCGCCAGCAGCTTGGACTTATTGGACGAG. This translates into CASSLDLLDE. The entire CDR3 protein reads CASSLDLLDEQYF.

This clone was recorded a few times. Read coverage stops 3 residues before the CDR3 terminus; the germline J gene supplies the remainder. The genes are TRBV18 and TRBJ1-3; D possibly corresponds to TRBD1 (6 bases). Germline V CDR1 and CDR2: KGHSH, LQKENI. The length of the CDR3 is 15 residues. V lost 4 bases, J lost 4 bases, and 14 bases lay in between. The CDR3 DNA, read in part, is TGTGCCAGCTCACGTACGGGACAATCCGGAAACACC. Amino acid sequence: CASSRTGQSGNT. The CDR3, in full, reads CASSRTGQSGNTIYF.

This clone was observed many times. The CDR3 end falls 3 residues outside the read, so it is completed with the germline J gene. The chain is built from TRBV5-1 and TRBJ2-2, with D possibly being TRBD2 (5 bases). The CDR3 totals 15 residues. The germline gives CDR1 SGHRS, CDR2 YFSETQ. Trimming cost V 1 base and J 4 bases, with 11 bases left between them. CDR3 loop: CASSLRFAGTGELFF. CDR3 bases read: TGCGCCAGCAGCTTGAGATTCGCGGGCACCGGGGAG.

A remark on this clone: The CDR3 goes on 3 residues after the read ends, and that part is filled in from the germline J gene. The chain uses TRBV20-1 and TRBJ1-4; TRBD1 agrees at 9 bases. Unmatched junction bases numbered 5, after V lost 6 bases and J lost 6 bases. Germline V gene sequence: CDR1 DFQATT, CDR2 SNEGSKA (reference sequence). The CDR3 is 13 residues long. The CDR3: CSASWTGDEKLFF. CDR3 DNA (partial): TGCAGTGCATCCTGGACAGGGGATGAAAAA.

This clone appeared a few times. The read ends 3 residues shy of where the CDR3 ends; the end is completed using the germline J gene. The chain combines TRBV20-1 with TRBJ2-7, with D possibly TRBD2 on 7 matching bases. Looked up from germline, CDR1 is DFQATT and CDR2 is SNEGSKA (reference sequence). V was clipped by 4 bases and J by 6 bases, with 16 bases between them. The CDR3 spans 13 residues. Here the CDR3 reads CSANAGARPEQYF. Partial CDR3 DNA: TGCAGTGCTAATGCGGGGGCTCGCCCCGAG.

In this sample, this clone turned up many times. With the read ending 3 residues before the CDR3 end, the germline J gene is used to fill in that end. The chain carries TRBV18 and TRBJ2-7; D remains ambiguous. Germline loops: CDR1 KGHSH, CDR2 LQKENI. The CDR3 spans 13 residues. V was pared by 2 bases and J by 1 base, with 6 bases between. This CDR3 is CASSPRASYEQYF. CDR3 DNA, as far as it was read: TGTGCCAGCTCACCAAGGGCTTCCTACGAG.

This clone came up a few times. The missing CDR3 end, 3 residues past where the read stops, is filled in from the germline J gene. V is TRBV7-9 and J is TRBJ1-4, with D perhaps TRBD1 (5 bases). CDR1 and CDR2 (germline): SEHNR, FQNEAQ (reference sequence). The V end lost 5 bases, the J end lost 8 bases, and 18 bases lay between the germline ends. The CDR3 totals 15 residues. Partial CDR3 DNA: TGTGCCAGCAGCATCGACGGGGGAATAGGCGAAAAA. It specifies CASSIDGGIGEK. The full-length CDR3 reads as CASSIDGGIGEKLFF.

With respect to this clone: The read falls 3 residues short of the CDR3 end, and the missing part is taken from the germline J gene. J is TRBJ1-4 and V is TRBV5-5, with a possible D match to TRBD1 (5 bases). Between the trimmed V and J ends, which lost 4 bases and 8 bases, there was a span of 18 bases. Germline V gene data show CDR1 as SGHKS and CDR2 as YYEKEE (reference sequence). CDR3 length: 15 amino acids. The CDR3 here is CASSPVGRGPEKLFF. The DNA read from the CDR3 is TGTGCCAGCAGCCCCGTGGGGCGGGGCCCAGAAAAA. Full variable domain (outside the CDR3, taken from reference TRBV5-5 and TRBJ1-4): DAGVTQSPTHLIKTRGQQVTLRCSPISGHKSVSWYQQVLGQGPQFIFQYYEKEERGRGNFPDRFSARQFPNYSSELNVNALLLGDSALYLCASSPVGRGPEKLFFGSGTQLSVL.

This clone has at least ten counts. The read halts 3 residues ahead of the CDR3 end, with the missing end drawn from the germline J gene. The chain recombines TRBV18 with TRBJ2-1, with 10 bases identical to TRBD1. V trimming: 5 bases; J trimming: 6 bases; junction bases outside the gene matches: 10. The CDR3 is 16 amino acids. Germline V gene data show CDR1 as KGHSH and CDR2 as LQKENI. The DNA read from the CDR3 is TGTGCCAGCTCAACTTTGGGACAGGGGTTGGGCAATGAG. It yields the protein CASSTLGQGLGNE. The CDR3 in its entirety is CASSTLGQGLGNEQFF.

This clone has ten or more counts. With the read ending 3 residues before the CDR3 end, the germline J gene is used to fill in that end. J is TRBJ1-6 and V is TRBV6-4, with 9 bases identical to TRBD1. CDR3 length equals 15 residues. V trimming: 4 bases; J trimming: 9 bases; junction bases outside the gene matches: 7. In germline, CDR1 is MRHNA, CDR2 SNTAGT. Incomplete CDR3 DNA: TGTGCCAGCAGTGTACAGGGGGCCCTTCGTTCACCC. Its protein is CASSVQGALRSP. The complete CDR3 protein is CASSVQGALRSPLHF.

This clone came up many times. From the germline J gene comes the end of the CDR3, since the read stops 3 residues before it. The chain employs TRBV29-1 and TRBJ2-2; TRBD1 matches 7 bases. The CDR3 sequence is 14 residues long. The V gene's germline CDR1 is SQVTM and CDR2 ANQGSEA. Trimming at V came to 3 bases and at J to 4 bases, leaving 5 bases not matched to a gene. The DNA read from the CDR3 is TGCAGCGTTGATCAGGGGGTTGGCACCGGGGAG. Translated: CSVDQGVGTGE. The whole CDR3 region reads CSVDQGVGTGELFF.

This clone was detected only a few times. The missing CDR3 end, 3 residues past where the read stops, is filled in from the germline J gene. The chain is built from TRBV2 and TRBJ1-5, with 7 bases that match TRBD1. Germline trimming cut 0 bases from V and 8 bases from J; bases unmatched to any gene: 10. This CDR3 region has 16 residues. The germline V gene encodes CDR1 SNHLY and CDR2 FYNNEI. CDR3 in amino acids: CASSEAGRGVLKPQHF. CDR3 DNA, as far as it was read: TGTGCCAGCAGTGAAGCAGGCAGGGGGGTTTTAAAGCCC. The complete variable domain, with remaining parts taken from reference TRBV2 and TRBJ1-5, reads EPEVTQTPSHQVTQMGQEVILRCVPISNHLYFYWYRQILGQKVEFLVSFYNNEISEKSEIFDDQFSVERPDGSNFTLKIRSTKLEDSAMYFCASSEAGRGVLKPQHFGDGTRLSIL.

As for this clone: The read terminates 3 residues ahead of where the CDR3 ends, so the germline J gene completes it. The chain combines TRBV2 with TRBJ1-5, with D perhaps TRBD1 (6 bases). Deletions cut 5 bases from V and 3 bases from J, with 14 bases between. This CDR3 is built from 15 residues. Germline CDR1 reads SNHLY; CDR2 reads FYNNEI. The sequenced CDR3 bases are TGTGCCAGCAGTTCGGACAGCCAACTCAATCAGCCC. Its protein product is CASSSDSQLNQP. The entire CDR3 reads CASSSDSQLNQPQHF.

This clone was counted between two and nine times. The read gets to within 3 residues of the CDR3 end, and the germline J gene fills in the rest. This sequence joins TRBV19 and TRBJ1-6; D not resolved. With 6 bases removed from V and 11 bases from J, the gap between germline ends came to 11 bases. CDR3 length: 12 amino acids. Germline values: CDR1 LNHDA, CDR2 SQIVND (reference sequence). CDR3 protein: CASSYLTAPLHF. Partial CDR3 DNA: TGTGCCAGTAGCTACCTCACGGCACCC.

This clone was seen a few times. Read coverage stops 3 residues before the CDR3 terminus; the germline J gene supplies the remainder. The chain is built from TRBV18 and TRBJ1-2; D is ambiguous. V was trimmed by 1 base and J by 1 base, leaving 4 bases between them. The CDR3 has 13 amino acids. The germline CDR1 and CDR2 sequences are KGHSH and LQKENI. The CDR3 DNA, read in part, is TGTGCCAGCTCACCACAGGGTAACTATGGC. This sequence encodes CASSPQGNYG. The CDR3 in its entirety is CASSPQGNYGYTF.

To note about this clone: The read halts 3 residues ahead of the CDR3 end, with the missing end drawn from the germline J gene. The gene calls are TRBV2 and TRBJ2-7; the D gene is possibly TRBD1 (6 bases). The CDR3 contains 15 residues. Trimming removed 2 bases at V and 2 bases at J, with 13 bases between. Germline CDR1 is SNHLY and CDR2 is FYNNEI. The sequenced CDR3 bases are TGTGCCAGCAGTGAACACAGGGCTAATGCCTACGAG. Translating it yields CASSEHRANAYE. Given in full, the CDR3 is CASSEHRANAYEQYF.

This clone occurred a few times. The missing CDR3 end, 3 residues past where the read stops, is filled in from the germline J gene. The chain employs TRBV5-1 and TRBJ1-4; 7 nucleotides line up with TRBD1. The ends lost 0 bases at V and 2 bases at J; junction bases unmatched: 4. The CDR3 is 16 amino acids. CDR1 and CDR2 from the germline V gene are SGHRS and YFSETQ. The chain's CDR3 is CASSLEGGHTNEKLFF. The part of the CDR3 DNA that was read is TGCGCCAGCAGCTTGGAAGGGGGCCATACTAATGAAAAA.

Concerning this clone itself: The read ends 3 residues early relative to the CDR3; the germline J gene fills the gap. V gene TRBV7-8 combines with J gene TRBJ2-7; 9 nucleotides match TRBD1. Germline CDR1 and CDR2: SGHVS and FQNEAQ. After removal of 5 bases from V and 6 bases from J, the junction contained 11 bases not matched to a gene. This CDR3 has 15 amino acids. CDR3 loop: CASSLTGTGMGEQYF. CDR3 DNA (partial): TGTGCCAGCAGCCTAACGGGGACAGGGATGGGCGAG.

This clone was counted many times. The read stops 3 residues short of the end of the CDR3; the missing end is completed from the germline J gene. The chain uses TRBV19 and TRBJ1-4; possible D gene TRBD1, 5 bases. The V end lost 3 bases, the J end lost 8 bases, and 13 bases lay between the germline ends. In germline, CDR1 is LNHDA, CDR2 SQIVND (reference sequence). This CDR3 has 14 residues. CDR3 DNA (partial): TGTGCCAGTAGTATTGGTCGGGGGAAGGAAAAA. Translating it yields CASSIGRGKEK. The CDR3 in full is CASSIGRGKEKLFF.

This clone has a count of ten or more. The read is 3 residues too short to cover the CDR3 end, so that end is filled in from the germline J gene. This chain links TRBV2 with TRBJ2-3; D is unresolved. The CDR3 is 14 amino acids. CDR1 and CDR2 (germline): SNHLY, FYNNEI. Trimming removed 4 bases from V and 5 bases from J, with 13 bases in between. CDR3 region: CASSASAVGDTQYF. The sequenced part of the CDR3 DNA is TGTGCCAGCAGTGCCTCGGCGGTGGGAGATACG. Drawing the rest from reference TRBV2 and TRBJ2-3, the complete variable domain is EPEVTQTPSHQVTQMGQEVILRCVPISNHLYFYWYRQILGQKVEFLVSFYNNEISEKSEIFDDQFSVERPDGSNFTLKIRSTKLEDSAMYFCASSASAVGDTQYFGPGTRLTVL.

This clone was counted at least ten times. CDR3 bases read: TGCAGCGTTGAGGCCAGACTAGCGGGGGCTTACGAG. It codes for CSVEARLAGAYE. The entire CDR3 reads CSVEARLAGAYEQYF. The chain uses TRBV29-1 and TRBJ2-7, with 12 bases fitting TRBD2. The read stops 3 residues short of the end of the CDR3; the missing end is completed from the germline J gene. The germline gives CDR1 SQVTM, CDR2 ANQGSEA. This CDR3 comprises 15 residues. V shed 3 bases, J shed 4 bases, and the junction held 7 bases outside the gene matches.

This clone was seen at least ten times. From the germline J gene comes the end of the CDR3, since the read stops 3 residues before it. V and J are TRBV5-4 and TRBJ2-3; D remains ambiguous. The CDR3 is 16 amino acids. Germline CDR1 is SGHNT and CDR2 is YYREEE (reference sequence). The V gene lost 1 base and the J gene lost 2 bases, with 14 bases spanning the gap. This CDR3 reads CASSLRSPYLTDTQYF. The part of the CDR3 DNA that was read is TGTGCCAGCAGCTTGAGGTCACCATACCTCACAGATACG.

This clone was seen at least ten times. The read falls 3 residues short of the CDR3 end, and the missing part is taken from the germline J gene. The chain recombines TRBV29-1 with TRBJ2-3, with D unclear. The germline CDR1 and CDR2 sequences are SQVTM and ANQGSEA. Trimming pared 8 bases from V and 5 bases from J, leaving 17 bases between. The CDR3 consists of 13 residues. The covered CDR3 bases are TGCAGCTCGCGAACGACTCTGAGAGATACG. Residues: CSSRTTLRDT. The whole CDR3 is CSSRTTLRDTQYF.

This clone was seen repeatedly, ten times or more. Coverage ceases 3 residues before the CDR3 finishes, and the germline J gene fills in the end. The rearrangement uses TRBV5-1 and TRBJ1-1; TRBD1 aligns across 7 bases. Germline V gene lookup returns CDR1 SGHRS and CDR2 YFSETQ. The CDR3 has 14 residues. J was trimmed by 3 bases and V by 4 bases; bases with no gene match: 6. The CDR3 here is CASSLEQGYTEAFF. The sequenced CDR3 bases are TGCGCCAGCAGCCTAGAACAGGGGTACACTGAA.

Details on this clone: From the germline J gene comes the end of the CDR3, since the read stops 3 residues before it. The gene calls are TRBV30 and TRBJ1-2; the match to TRBD1 covers 9 bases. V lost 2 bases and J lost 7; bases outside the gene matches: 11. Per germline, CDR1 GTSNPN and CDR2 SVGIG (reference sequence). This CDR3 comprises 15 residues. The chain's CDR3 is CAWSRTGTGQGGYTF. The DNA read from the CDR3 is TGTGCCTGGAGTAGAACTGGGACAGGGCAAGGTGGC.

Notes on this clone: Coverage ceases 3 residues before the CDR3 finishes, and the germline J gene fills in the end. This chain joins TRBV2 and TRBJ2-1, with TRBD2 identical over 9 bases. The V segment lost 6 bases and the J segment 0 bases; nucleotides outside the gene matches: 6. The CDR3 extends over 16 amino acids. Germline values: CDR1 SNHLY, CDR2 FYNNEI. The chain's CDR3 is CASRQSSGASYNEQFF. The DNA read from the CDR3 is TGTGCCAGCAGACAGTCTAGCGGGGCCTCCTACAATGAG.

For this clone: Read coverage stops 3 residues before the CDR3 terminus; the germline J gene supplies the remainder. This sequence joins TRBV5-1 and TRBJ2-7, with TRBD2 matching over 10 bases. With 6 bases clipped from V and 6 bases from J, the junction kept 9 bases outside the gene matches. This CDR3 spans 14 amino acids. From germline, CDR1 is SGHRS and CDR2 YFSETQ. The CDR3 is CASTWGSGGSEQYF. Partial CDR3 DNA: TGCGCCAGCACCTGGGGTAGCGGGGGGAGCGAG.